What follows are 21 T cell receptor beta chains derived from one specimen sequenced in a study of glioma-infiltrating T cells. The iRepertoire nested amplicon-rescue multiplex PCR amplified TCR alpha and beta CDR3s from RNA. One entry per CDR3 protein results from TCRdb running MiXCR on the multiplex PCR reads. The data hold roughly 120,000 distinct CDR3 sequences, with roughly 24% observed a single time. The sample consisted of glioma tissue, nonneoplastic brain tissue, or PBMCs (not recorded which). These receptors came from a human donor with low-grade glioma or glioblastoma, undergoing nonglioma brain surgery, or in good health (not recorded which).

This clonotype was counted at least ten times. The genes are TRBV28 and TRBJ2-1; D is possibly TRBD1 (5 bases). V gave up 2 bases and J gave up 9 bases, with 17 bases separating them. Germline loops: CDR1 MDHEN, CDR2 SYDVKM. There are 15 residues in the CDR3. CDR3 loop: CASSLPNQGSGEQFF. In DNA form, the CDR3 reads TGTGCCAGCAGTTTACCCAACCAGGGCTCCGGTGAGCAGTTCTTC.

This clonotype was detected a few times. The chain couples TRBV19 to TRBJ2-5; TRBD1 is a possible D gene (6 bases). The V end was cut by 5 bases, the J end by 3 bases, with 16 bases between. Germline values: CDR1 LNHDA, CDR2 SQIVND (reference sequence). The CDR3 is made up of 15 amino acids. The CDR3 DNA follows: TGTGCCAGTAGTTACTCGGTACAGGGTAAAGAGACCCAGTACTTC. This translates into CASSYSVQGKETQYF.

This clonotype has at least ten counts. CDR3 region: CASTRDSPFYEQYF. The CDR3 DNA follows: TGTGCCAGCACCCGGGACAGTCCGTTCTACGAGCAGTACTTC. The genes are TRBV6-1 and TRBJ2-7, with 7 bases identical to TRBD1. V shed 7 bases, J shed 3 bases, and the junction held 9 bases outside the gene matches. Germline lookup yields CDR1 MNHNS and CDR2 SASEGT. This CDR3 comprises 14 residues.

Comment on this clonotype: A much larger clonotype is one base distant, so this may be a read error. In nucleotides, the CDR3 is TGTGCCAGCAGTTTGGGCGCGGGCAATGAGCAGCTCTTC. Translating gives CASSLGAGNEQLF. J is TRBJ2-1 and V is TRBV12-3 or TRBV12-4; weak D call: TRBD2 (5 bases). The CDR3 consists of 13 residues.

There are many counts of this clonotype. V gene TRBV27 combines with J gene TRBJ1-4; D remains unclear. There are 15 residues in the CDR3. Looked up from germline, CDR1 is MNHEY and CDR2 is SMNVEV (reference sequence). The V gene lost 2 bases and the J gene lost 0 bases, with 7 bases spanning the gap. The CDR3 DNA reads TGTGCCAGCAGTTTAATCCTGGCAACTAATGAAAAACTGTTTTTT. Its translation is CASSLILATNEKLFF.

This clonotype occurred many times. This sequence joins TRBV20-1 and TRBJ2-7, with D unresolved. V was pared by 1 base and J by 3 bases, with 7 bases between. Germline loops: CDR1 DFQATT, CDR2 SNEGSKA (reference sequence). This CDR3 spans 12 amino acids. The DNA of the CDR3 is TGCAGTGCTAGAGGTACTATCTACGAGCAGTACTTC. Translating it yields CSARGTIYEQYF.

This clonotype was recorded many times. This rearrangement joins TRBV25-1 to TRBJ1-4, with unresolved D. Trimming removed 8 bases from V and 0 bases from J, with 7 bases in between. Germline-derived CDR1 and CDR2 are MGHDK and SYGVNS. CDR3 size: 13 residues. CDR3 loop: CASQHATNEKLFF. The DNA of the CDR3 is TGTGCCAGCCAACACGCAACTAATGAAAAACTGTTTTTT.

Concerning this clonotype: A much larger clonotype is one base distant, so this may be a read error. The gene calls are TRBV28 and TRBJ2-5; possible D gene TRBD1, 5 bases. The CDR3 spans 14 residues. Per the germline V gene, CDR1 is MDHEN and CDR2 is SYDVKM. CDR3 DNA sequence: TGTGCCAACAGTTCGGCACTCCAGGGAGAGACCCAGTACTTC. Its protein product is CANSSALQGETQYF.

This clonotype has a count of ten or more. The V call is TRBV28, the J call TRBJ1-5, with D uncertain. There are 14 residues in the CDR3. Trimming took 2 bases from V and 0 from J, leaving 5 bases between them. Germline V gives CDR1 MDHEN, CDR2 SYDVKM. In DNA, the CDR3 is TGTGCCAGCAGTTTAGCCCTTAGCAATCAGCCCCAGCATTTT. It encodes CASSLALSNQPQHF.

In its sample, this clonotype was seen many times. Here the CDR3 DNA reads TGCAGTGCTCGGTACAGCGGGAATGAGCAGTTCTTC. Protein product: CSARYSGNEQFF. The chain carries TRBV20-1 and TRBJ2-1, with a tentative D call TRBD2 (6 bases). V lost 5 bases and J lost 7, with 12 bases in between. The CDR3 is made up of 12 amino acids. The germline gives CDR1 DFQATT, CDR2 SNEGSKA (reference sequence).

This clonotype was seen ten or more times. The rearrangement links TRBV20-1 to TRBJ2-3; TRBD2 aligns across 7 bases. With V trimmed by 6 bases and J by 4 bases, 4 bases remained unmatched. CDR1 DFQATT and CDR2 SNEGSKA come from the germline V gene (reference sequence). CDR3 length equals 12 residues. The DNA for the CDR3 is TGCAGTGCGGAGGGAGGGGCAGATACGCAGTATTTT. This gives the protein CSAEGGADTQYF.

This rearrangement joins TRBV7-3 to TRBJ2-1; 13 nucleotides line up with TRBD2. Trimming took 2 bases from V and 9 from J; bases not matched to a gene: 4. The CDR3 runs 15 residues. From germline, CDR1 is SGHTA and CDR2 FQGTGA. CDR3: CASSLGLAGATEQFF. Written as DNA, the CDR3 is TGTGCCAGCAGCTTAGGACTAGCGGGAGCCACTGAGCAGTTCTTC.

V is TRBV20-1 and J is TRBJ2-3; TRBD2 matches at 11 bases. After removal of 4 bases from V and 1 base from J, the junction contained 4 bases not matched to a gene. Germline loops: CDR1 DFQATT, CDR2 SNEGSKA (reference sequence). CDR3 length: 15 residues. CDR3 residues: CSATQGLAGTDTQYF. The CDR3 region has the DNA TGCAGTGCTACGCAGGGACTAGCGGGCACAGATACGCAGTATTTT.

Note on this clonotype: This sequence may be a read error, since a much larger clone differs from it by one base. The rearrangement uses TRBV3-1 and TRBJ2-5, with D perhaps matching TRBD2 (5 bases). Germline assignment: CDR1 LGHDT and CDR2 YNNKEL (reference sequence). This CDR3 spans 15 amino acids. CDR3 sequence reads: CASIQVSGVQETQYF. The CDR3, as DNA: TGTGCCAGCATCCAAGTATCCGGGGTTCAAGAGACCCAGTACTTC.

There are many counts of this clonotype. This chain connects TRBV20-1 to TRBJ2-3; maybe TRBD2 (6 bases). CDR1 DFQATT and CDR2 SNEGSKA come from the germline V gene (reference sequence). This CDR3 is 14 amino acids long. Trimming took off 0 bases at V and 4 bases at J, with 11 bases between the two ends. The DNA of the CDR3 is TGCAGTGCTAGAGAGGATCCTAGCGCAGATACGCAGTATTTT. This codes for CSAREDPSADTQYF.

This clonotype was detected ten times or more. The V call is TRBV6-1, the J call TRBJ2-1; 12 bases map to TRBD2. V was clipped by 2 bases and J by 4 bases; unmatched bases: 0. The germline CDR1 and CDR2 sequences are MNHNS and SASEGT. The CDR3 covers 15 residues. CDR3 in amino acids: CASSELAGGYNEQFF. The CDR3 bases are TGTGCCAGCAGTGAACTAGCGGGAGGGTACAATGAGCAGTTCTTC.

The chain employs TRBV19 and TRBJ2-3, with D possibly being TRBD1 (5 bases). Germline-derived CDR1 and CDR2 are LNHDA and SQIVND (reference sequence). This CDR3 has 16 amino acids. Between the trimmed V and J ends, which lost 2 bases and 1 base, there was a span of 13 bases. This CDR3 is CASSISRVGGTDTQYF. CDR3 nucleotides: TGTGCCAGTAGTATAAGCAGGGTTGGTGGCACAGATACGCAGTATTTT.

In regard to this clonotype: The CDR3 carries no conserved terminal phenylalanine or tryptophan, so it likely arises from a read error. The rearrangement links TRBV5-4 to TRBJ2-1; 13 bases match TRBD2. Per germline, CDR1 SGHNT and CDR2 YYREEE (reference sequence). This CDR3 is 20 amino acids long. CDR3 sequence (DNA): TGTGTCAGCAGCTTGGCGACTAGCGGGAGGACGAGGGACTCCTACAATGAGCAGTTCCTC. The encoded protein is CVSSLATSGRTRDSYNEQFL.

This chain uses TRBV3-1 with TRBJ1-5; D remains ambiguous. CDR3 length: 14 amino acids. The V gene lost 4 bases and the J gene lost 6 bases, with 13 bases spanning the gap. CDR1 is LGHDT and CDR2 is YNNKEL in the germline V gene (reference sequence). CDR3 protein: CASSPPGRSQPQHF. CDR3 DNA sequence: TGTGCCAGCAGCCCCCCCGGTCGGTCTCAGCCCCAGCATTTT.

This clonotype appeared many times. The rearrangement uses TRBV3-1 and TRBJ1-2; no clear D. Germline values: CDR1 LGHDT, CDR2 YNNKEL (reference sequence). V was pared by 8 bases and J by 2 bases, with 12 bases between. CDR3 length: 13 amino acids. DNA of the CDR3: TGTGCCAGCCGGCCATTAGGGAACTATGGCTACACCTTC. This encodes CASRPLGNYGYTF.

This clonotype was observed at least ten times. This chain joins TRBV4-1 and TRBJ1-2; no definite D call. Germline loops: CDR1 MGHRA, CDR2 YSYEKL. Trimming cost V 4 bases and J 2 bases, with 8 bases left between them. The CDR3 sequence is 13 residues long. The CDR3 nucleotides read TGCGCCAGCAGCCCCGGAGGGAACTATGGCTACACCTTC. Its protein is CASSPGGNYGYTF.